This T cell receptor (beta chain) comes out of a study of T cell changes during pregnancy in multiple sclerosis. Sequencing used immunoSEQ multiplex PCR; TCRdb keeps in-frame clones, though not all of them. Found here are about 83,000 clones, 90% to 95% of them singletons; the top ten hold roughly 3.5%. V was pared by 4 bases and J by 2 bases, with 5 bases of the junction left unmatched. The CDR3 extends over 15 amino acids. Germline assignment: CDR1 LGHNT and CDR2 FRNRAP. The gene calls are TRBV12-5 and TRBJ2-3; the match to TRBD2 covers 8 bases. Sequences were derived from PBMCs, sampled in the first trimester of pregnancy. The sequence was collected from a female donor in good health, serving as a control in a pregnancy study. Some clones in this sample may be carry-over from other donors' samples. CDR3 DNA sequence: TGTGCTAGTGGTTCCGACGGGGGGGCCACAGATACGCAGTATTTT. Translated, it gives CASGSDGGATDTQYF.